This section outlines one T cell receptor (beta chain) sequence together with its context. Its specificity is unknown. A multiplex PCR was run with 60 Vbeta primers and 13 Jbeta primers. Sequenced by immunoSEQ multiplex PCR; TCRdb stores in-frame clones only, minus some. The sample has hundreds of thousands of clones, approximately 80% seen once. This record comes from a study of cytomegalovirus exposure and HLA in healthy donors. Study-level findings and limits: What was likely a sequencing artifact was a cluster of highly shared sequence variants.

With 0 bases removed from V and 6 bases from J, the gap between germline ends came to 9 bases. Germline V lookup: CDR1 SGHDN, CDR2 FVKESK. The CDR3 length is 13 residues. Every donor was a healthy person donating bone marrow. This receptor was obtained from a boy aged 2 to 9 in good health and CMV-seronegative. The chain couples TRBV14 to TRBJ2-7; D not certain. Source material: PBMCs. CDR3 amino acids: CASSQDGVGEQYF. The CDR3 coding sequence is TGTGCCAGCAGCCAAGATGGAGTGGGCGAGCAGTACTTC.